This T cell receptor (beta chain) is from a study of blood T cell repertoires in COVID-19. Generated by immunoSEQ multiplex PCR, the TCRdb table keeps only in-frame clones and is missing some. The sample carries some 90,000 clones, 80% recorded once. This clone occurred a few times. With 0 bases clipped from V and 5 bases from J, the junction kept 19 bases outside the gene matches. This CDR3 spans 21 amino acids. Per germline, CDR1 LGHNA and CDR2 YSLEER. The genes are TRBV4-3 and TRBJ1-1; 12 nucleotides match TRBD1. Material for sequencing was peripheral blood. The TCR originated in a woman aged 70-85 years with acute or convalescent COVID-19. CDR3 loop: CASSQDFPGTGGLNSRTEAFF. CDR3 nucleotides: TGCGCCAGCAGCCAAGATTTTCCGGGGACAGGGGGCCTTAATAGTCGGACTGAAGCTTTCTTT.